These T cell receptor beta chains were read from a single sample in a study of monozygotic twins with cystic fibrosis. Profiling relied on immunoSEQ multiplex PCR, and the TCRdb table lists in-frame clones only, not all of them. The sample lists about 35,000 clones, more than 55% seen once, with 0.7% to 1% in the top ten. Sequenced input: blood. The receptors derive from a girl under 18 with cystic fibrosis. Both conserved end residues are part of each CDR3.

21	TRBV6-4	TRBJ2-2	CASSDPGTSGRAGLRDGELFF
14	TRBV5-1	TRBJ1-2	CASTLALTGDGYTF
13	TRBV5-6	TRBJ2-1	CASSLFRGDEQFF
15	TRBV9	TRBJ2-2	CASSGLVNTPGELFF
16	TRBV27	TRBJ2-7	CASSQDPPSGTYEQYF
17	TRBV5-1	TRBJ2-1	CASSLGQQVNSYNEQFF
15	TRBV4-3	TRBJ2-1	CASSQARSSYNEQFF
15	TRBV2	TRBJ1-1	CASSPRPGGAWGAFF
15	TRBV7-2	TRBJ1-2	CASSLVGQPRYGYTF
17	TRBV7-2	TRBJ2-7	CASSPGTSGRTIFEQYF
15	TRBV29-1	TRBJ2-1	CSVVLAGGADNEQFF
14	TRBV9	TRBJ2-3	CASSVEGSTDTQYF
17	TRBV29-1	TRBJ2-7	CSVERGVGTDSSYEQYF
16	TRBV7-2	TRBJ2-7	CASSLGLAGVTGEQYF
16	TRBV6-6	TRBJ2-3	CASSYGQGISTDTQYF
13	TRBV29-1	TRBJ2-5	CSVDPGQGETQYF
16	TRBV5-1	TRBJ1-2	CASSLGRGRGSYGYTF
12	TRBV27	TRBJ2-1	CASSSAMDEQFF
16	TRBV4-2	TRBJ1-4	CASSLRDLATNEKLFF
14	TRBV7-8	TRBJ2-7	CASSLGGKTYEQYF
14	TRBV9	TRBJ1-1	CASSYSSANTEAFF
13	TRBV2	TRBJ2-5	CASSTAGVETQYF
11	TRBV6-1	TRBJ1-1	CASNQVTEAFF
16	TRBV9	TRBJ1-2	CASSVARVSTFYGYTF
13	TRBV27	TRBJ1-5	CASSLGGAQPQHF
14	TRBV7-6	TRBJ2-3	CASRAHTSTDTQYF
15	TRBV21-1	TRBJ2-2	CASSKGQGADGELFF
14	TRBV25-1	TRBJ2-5	CASSEGGLGETQYF
14	TRBV30	TRBJ2-7	CAWEGGQGAYEQYF
14	TRBV15	TRBJ1-5	CATSMDRGNQPQHF
14	TRBV4-1	TRBJ1-1	CASSQVEGKSRAFF
15	TRBV6-5	TRBJ2-6	CASRWETAGANVLTF
16	TRBV6-1	TRBJ1-1	CASSEFPPGPGTEAFF
18	TRBV4-3	TRBJ2-6	CASSQGTFWGSGANVLTF
12	TRBV2	TRBJ1-1	CASRIDRVEAFF
16	TRBV4-3	TRBJ2-7	CASSQTTSGASYEQYF
14	TRBV6-5	TRBJ2-1	CASSYGRGSYEQFF
17	TRBV7-2	TRBJ2-2	CASSVDYDRGRVGELFF
15	TRBV9	TRBJ2-3	CASSPQGSVVDTQYF
16	TRBV7-9	TRBJ1-2	CASSLTAQAGLAGYTF
13	TRBV4-1	TRBJ1-2	CASRRTQGEGYTF
12	TRBV9	TRBJ2-1	CASSGLGVEQFF
13	TRBV4-2	TRBJ1-2	CASSQGLGYGYTF
14	TRBV6-6	TRBJ2-7	CASSFARSSYEQYF
16	TRBV5-6	TRBJ2-5	CASSRTSGSSVETQYF
15	TRBV6-5	TRBJ1-1	CASSYWQGMSTEAFF
11	TRBV20-1	TRBJ1-2	CSARIDRGYTF
14	TRBV30	TRBJ2-3	CAWSGGRGTDTQYF
13	TRBV11-3	TRBJ2-7	CASSRAGSYEQYF
19	TRBV7-2	TRBJ2-3	CASSLGGSGDYLGTDTQYF
15	TRBV4-1	TRBJ2-1	CASSQGLAGSSEQFF
14	TRBV30	TRBJ2-7	CAWSVGGGQYEQYF
13	TRBV6-1	TRBJ1-1	CASSEGTITEAFF
15	TRBV11-2	TRBJ2-4	CASSWMTAAKNIQYF
14	TRBV6-6	TRBJ1-1	CASSLIRTVTEAFF
15	TRBV7-9	TRBJ2-1	CASSLGLAFYNEQFF
15	TRBV5-6	TRBJ1-3	CASSPWTGSGNTIYF
18	TRBV7-9	TRBJ2-6	CASSLGDAGATGANVLTF
11	TRBV7-9	TRBJ1-1	CASSLESEAFF
12	TRBV11-2	TRBJ1-2	CASSQLNYGYTF